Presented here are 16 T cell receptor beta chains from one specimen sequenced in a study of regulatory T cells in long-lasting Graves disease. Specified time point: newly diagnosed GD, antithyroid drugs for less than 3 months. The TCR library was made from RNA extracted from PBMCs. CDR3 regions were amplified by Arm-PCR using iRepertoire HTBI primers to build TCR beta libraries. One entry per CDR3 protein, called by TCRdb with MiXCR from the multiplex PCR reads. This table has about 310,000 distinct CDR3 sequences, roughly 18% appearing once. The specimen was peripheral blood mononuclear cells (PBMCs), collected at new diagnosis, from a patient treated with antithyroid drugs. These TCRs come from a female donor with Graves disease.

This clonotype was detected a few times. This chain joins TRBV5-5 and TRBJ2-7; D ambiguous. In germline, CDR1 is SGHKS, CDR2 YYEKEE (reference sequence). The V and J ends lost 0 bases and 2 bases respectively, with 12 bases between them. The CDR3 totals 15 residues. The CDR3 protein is CASSLGFSSPYEQYF. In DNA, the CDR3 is TGTGCCAGCAGCTTGGGGTTTTCAAGCCCCTACGAGCAGTACTTC.

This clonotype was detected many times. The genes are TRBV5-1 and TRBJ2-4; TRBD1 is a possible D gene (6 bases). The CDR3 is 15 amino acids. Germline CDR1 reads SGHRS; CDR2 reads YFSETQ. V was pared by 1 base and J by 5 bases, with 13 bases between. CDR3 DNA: TGCGCCAGCAGCTTGTGGGGGCAACCCGAAAACATTCAGTACTTC. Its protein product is CASSLWGQPENIQYF.

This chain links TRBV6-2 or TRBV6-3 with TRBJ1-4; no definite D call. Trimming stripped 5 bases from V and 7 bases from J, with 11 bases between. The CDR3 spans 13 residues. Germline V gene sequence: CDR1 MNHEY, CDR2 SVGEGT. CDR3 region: CASSEPDSEKLFF. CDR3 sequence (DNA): TGTGCCAGCAGTGAACCCGATAGTGAAAAACTGTTTTTT.

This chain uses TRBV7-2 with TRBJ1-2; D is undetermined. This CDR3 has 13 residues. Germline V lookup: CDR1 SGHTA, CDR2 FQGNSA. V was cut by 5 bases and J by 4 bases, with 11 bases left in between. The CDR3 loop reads CASSLNVGYGYTF. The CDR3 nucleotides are TGTGCCAGCAGCCTAAATGTGGGCTATGGCTACACCTTC. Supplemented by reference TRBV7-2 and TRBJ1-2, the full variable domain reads GAGVSQSPSNKVTEKGKDVELRCDPISGHTALYWYRQSLGQGLEFLIYFQGNSAPDKSGLPSDRFSAERTGGSVSTLTIQRTQQEDSAVYLCASSLNVGYGYTFGSGTRLTVV.

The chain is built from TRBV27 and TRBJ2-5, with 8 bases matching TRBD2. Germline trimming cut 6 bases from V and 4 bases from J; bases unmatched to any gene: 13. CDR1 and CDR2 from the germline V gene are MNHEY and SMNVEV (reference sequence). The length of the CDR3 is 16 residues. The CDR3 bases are TGTGCCAGCAGACACTTTTTAGCGGGATGGGGAGAGACCCAGTACTTC. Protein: CASRHFLAGWGETQYF.

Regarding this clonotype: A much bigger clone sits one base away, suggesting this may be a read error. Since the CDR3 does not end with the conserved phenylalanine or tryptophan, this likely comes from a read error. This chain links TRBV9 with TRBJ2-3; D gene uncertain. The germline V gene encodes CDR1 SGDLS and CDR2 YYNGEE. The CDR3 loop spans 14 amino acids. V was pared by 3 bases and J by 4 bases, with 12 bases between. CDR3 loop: CASSGNSSADTQYS. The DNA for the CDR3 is TGTGCCAGCAGCGGAAACTCGTCCGCAGATACGCAGTATTCT.

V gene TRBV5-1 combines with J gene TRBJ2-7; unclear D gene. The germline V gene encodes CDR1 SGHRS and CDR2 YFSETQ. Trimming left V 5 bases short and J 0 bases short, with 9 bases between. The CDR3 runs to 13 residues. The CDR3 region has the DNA TGCGCCAGCAGGTCCGCGGCCTCCTACGAGCAGTACTTC. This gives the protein CASRSAASYEQYF.

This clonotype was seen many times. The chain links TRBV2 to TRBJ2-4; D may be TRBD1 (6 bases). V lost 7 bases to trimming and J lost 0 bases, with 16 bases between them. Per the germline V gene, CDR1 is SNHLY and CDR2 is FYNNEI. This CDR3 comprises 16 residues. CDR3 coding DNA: TGTGCCAGCACCCCGACAGGAGCGCTAGCCAAAAACATTCAGTACTTC. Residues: CASTPTGALAKNIQYF.

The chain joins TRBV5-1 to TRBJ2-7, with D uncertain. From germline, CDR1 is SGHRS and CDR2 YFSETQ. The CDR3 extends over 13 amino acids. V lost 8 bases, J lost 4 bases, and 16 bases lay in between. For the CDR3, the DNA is TGCGCCAGGTATACTGGTACTGGGTACGAGCAGTACTTC. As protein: CARYTGTGYEQYF.

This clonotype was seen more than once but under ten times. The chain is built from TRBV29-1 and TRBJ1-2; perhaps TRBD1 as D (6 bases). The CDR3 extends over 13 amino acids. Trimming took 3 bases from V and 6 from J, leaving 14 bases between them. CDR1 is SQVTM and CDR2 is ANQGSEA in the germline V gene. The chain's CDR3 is CSVDGPGEHGYTF. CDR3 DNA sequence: TGCAGCGTTGACGGGCCAGGGGAGCATGGCTACACCTTC.

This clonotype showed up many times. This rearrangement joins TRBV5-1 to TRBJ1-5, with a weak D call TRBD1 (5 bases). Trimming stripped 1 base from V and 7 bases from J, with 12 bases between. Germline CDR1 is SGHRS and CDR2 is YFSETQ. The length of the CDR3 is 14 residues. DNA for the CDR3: TGCGCCAGCAGCTTGAAGGGGTTCGGACAGCCCCAGCATTTT. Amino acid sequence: CASSLKGFGQPQHF.

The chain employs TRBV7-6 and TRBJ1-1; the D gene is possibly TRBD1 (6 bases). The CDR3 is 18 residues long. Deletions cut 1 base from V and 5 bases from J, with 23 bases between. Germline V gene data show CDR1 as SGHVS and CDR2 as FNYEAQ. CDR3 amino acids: CASSLEVGRQGTITEAFF. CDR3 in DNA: TGTGCCAGCAGCTTAGAGGTGGGTCGTCAGGGGACTATTACTGAAGCTTTCTTT. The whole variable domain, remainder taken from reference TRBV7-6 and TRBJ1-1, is GAGVSQSPRYKVTKRGQDVALRCDPISGHVSLYWYRQALGQGPEFLTYFNYEAQQDKSGLPNDRFSAERPEGSISTLTIQRTEQRDSAMYRCASSLEVGRQGTITEAFFGQGTRLTVV.

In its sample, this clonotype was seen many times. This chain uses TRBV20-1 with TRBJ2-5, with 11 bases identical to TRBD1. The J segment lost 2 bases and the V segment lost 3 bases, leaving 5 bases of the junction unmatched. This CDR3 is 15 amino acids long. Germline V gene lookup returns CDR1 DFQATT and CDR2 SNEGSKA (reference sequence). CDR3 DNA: TGCAGTGCTAGCCCCGGGACAGGGGGGCAAGAGACCCAGTACTTC. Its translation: CSASPGTGGQETQYF.

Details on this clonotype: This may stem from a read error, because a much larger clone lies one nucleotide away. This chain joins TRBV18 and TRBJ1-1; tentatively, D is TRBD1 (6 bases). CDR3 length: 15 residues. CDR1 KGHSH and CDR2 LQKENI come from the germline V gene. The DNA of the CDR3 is TGTGCCAGCTCACCAACCCTAGGACAGTTCACTGAAGCTTTATTT. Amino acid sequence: CASSPTLGQFTEALF. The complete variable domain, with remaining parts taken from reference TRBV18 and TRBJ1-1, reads NAGVMQNPRHLVRRRGQEARLRCSPMKGHSHVYWYRQLPEEGLKFMVYLQKENIIDESGMPKERFSAEFPKEGPSILRIQQVVRGDSAAYFCASSPTLGQFTEALFGQGTRLTVV.

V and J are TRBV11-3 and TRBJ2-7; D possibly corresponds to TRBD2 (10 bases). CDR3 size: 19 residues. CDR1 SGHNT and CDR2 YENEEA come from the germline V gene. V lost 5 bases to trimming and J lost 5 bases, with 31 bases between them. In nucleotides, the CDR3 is TGTGCCAGCAGCCCGGACAGGGGACGGGACTTAGCGGGAGGCAACGAGCAGTACTTC. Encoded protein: CASSPDRGRDLAGGNEQYF.

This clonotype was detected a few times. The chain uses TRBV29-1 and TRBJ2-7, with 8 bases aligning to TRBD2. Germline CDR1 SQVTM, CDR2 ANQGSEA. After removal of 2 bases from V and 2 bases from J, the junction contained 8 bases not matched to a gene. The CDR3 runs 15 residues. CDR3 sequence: CSVEWGAGRAYEQYF. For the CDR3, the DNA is TGCAGCGTTGAATGGGGAGCCGGGAGGGCCTACGAGCAGTACTTC.